Only a few counts were recorded for the clone carrying this T cell receptor beta chain. Antigen unknown. After removal of 3 bases from V and 9 bases from J, the junction contained 10 bases not matched to a gene. The CDR3 is 15 residues long. The data are from a study of early T cells in non-severe SARS-CoV-2 infection. For the study at large: Unpaired chains resulted from sequencing bulk RNA of unsorted whole blood. Study observations and caveats: Matching with VDJdb favored anti-spike CD8 responses (missing private and CD4 specificities).

Attachment of unique molecular identifiers to individual cDNA molecules was performed. TCRdb passed the 5' RACE reads through MiXCR, listing each CDR3 protein once. Here the sample spans some 30,000 distinct CDR3 sequences, under 6% being singletons. The chain recombines TRBV12-3 or TRBV12-4 with TRBJ2-1, with 8 bases that match TRBD1. This sequence was found in an adult who was a healthcare worker with PCR-confirmed SARS-CoV-2 infection or an uninfected control (not recorded which). The sample taken for sequencing was whole blood. CDR3 amino acids: CASSFPDRVEGEQFF. The CDR3 region has the DNA TGTGCCAGCAGTTTCCCGGACAGGGTCGAGGGTGAGCAGTTCTTC.